The source of this TCR beta chain is a study of T-cell reconstitution after alpha-beta-depleted transplantation in children. Germline assignment: CDR1 MGHRA and CDR2 YSYEKL. With V trimmed by 3 bases and J by 7 bases, 13 bases remained unmatched. The CDR3 contains 18 residues. TCRbeta library construction was performed incorporating unique molecular identifiers. TCRdb re-called the PCR reads through MiXCR, storing one row per CDR3 protein. Among roughly 190,000 distinct CDR3 sequences listed, about 15% were seen once. This clonotype was detected many times. The receptor comes from a human donor who donated a stem cell graft to a child with acute lymphoblastic leukemia. The sample consisted of PBMCs from the stem cell graft donor, taken from the stem cell graft. The chain employs TRBV4-1 and TRBJ2-1; TRBD2 aligns across 12 bases. CDR3: CASSQASVASGRENEQFF. The DNA for the CDR3 is TGCGCCAGCAGCCAGGCCTCAGTGGCTAGCGGGAGGGAGAATGAGCAGTTCTTC.